The 6 T cell receptor beta chains below all came from one sample that was sequenced in a study of shared clonotypes between healthy human individuals. Generated by immunoSEQ multiplex PCR, the TCRdb table keeps only in-frame clones and is missing some. The profile covers some 500,000 clones, with 77% appearing a single time and more than 10% taken by the ten largest. The sample was PBMCs. The receptor set was obtained from a woman aged 40 to 50 in good health. Some clones in this sample may be carry-over from other donors' samples.

The chain has TRBV19 and TRBJ1-3, with unresolved D. The CDR3 has 13 residues. Germline CDR1 LNHDA, CDR2 SQIVND (reference sequence). V was clipped by 9 bases and J by 0 bases, with 9 bases between them. This chain's CDR3 is CASPTDSGNTIYF. DNA for the CDR3: TGTGCCAGCCCGACGGACTCTGGAAACACCATATATTTT. Filled out from reference TRBV19 and TRBJ1-3, the complete variable domain reads DGGITQSPKYLFRKEGQNVTLSCEQNLNHDAMYWYRQDPGQGLRLIYYSQIVNDFQKGDIAEGYSVSREKKESFPLTVTSAQKNPTAFYLCASPTDSGNTIYFGEGSWLTVV.

CDR3 loop: CASSFRLRGQPQHF. CDR3 coding DNA: TGTGCCAGCAGTTTCAGGCTCAGGGGGCAGCCCCAGCATTTT. The gene calls are TRBV28 and TRBJ1-5; 7 bases are a match to TRBD1. The CDR3 covers 14 residues. The junction had 6 bases not matched to a gene; V was cut back by 3 bases and J by 7 bases. Germline V CDR1 and CDR2: MDHEN, SYDVKM.

V is TRBV4-2 and J is TRBJ2-1, with 13 bases fitting TRBD2. This CDR3 is 16 amino acids long. Germline V gives CDR1 LGHNA, CDR2 YNFKEQ. V lost 6 bases to trimming and J lost 0 bases; unmatched junction nucleotides: 2. CDR3 protein: CASSWTSGSSYNEQFF. The CDR3 DNA reads as TGTGCCAGCAGTTGGACTAGCGGGAGCTCCTACAATGAGCAGTTCTTC.

This clone has at least ten counts. Other nucleotide sequences from this sample produce the same CDR3. CDR3 sequence: CAIRNAGEAFF. The CDR3 DNA reads as TGTGCCATCAGAAACGCAGGAGAAGCTTTCTTT. The chain recombines TRBV10-3 with TRBJ1-1; no firm D call. The CDR3 contains 11 residues. Trimming pared 6 bases from V and 8 bases from J, leaving 10 bases between. The germline gives CDR1 ENHRY, CDR2 SYGVKD.

The chain couples TRBV15 to TRBJ2-1, with D possibly TRBD1 on 5 matching bases. Germline values: CDR1 LNHNV, CDR2 YYDKDF (reference sequence). The CDR3 covers 16 residues. V was shortened by 0 bases and J by 6 bases, with 15 bases between the two germline ends. The CDR3 DNA reads TGTGCCACCAGCAGAGATCAGGGAATAAGGGGCAATGAGCAGTTCTTC. It is translated as CATSRDQGIRGNEQFF.

The chain links TRBV20-1 to TRBJ2-5; D is possibly TRBD2 (5 bases). The CDR3 contains 11 residues. V gave up 7 bases and J gave up 2 bases, with 8 bases separating them. Per the germline V gene, CDR1 is DFQATT and CDR2 is SNEGSKA (reference sequence). Here the CDR3 DNA reads TGCAGTGTCGGCGGGCAAGAGACCCAGTACTTC. This sequence encodes CSVGGQETQYF.